Below, 29 T cell receptor beta chains from the same sample are listed, as sequenced in a study of blood T cell repertoires in COVID-19. The table came from immunoSEQ multiplex PCR; TCRdb's copy has only in-frame clones and leaves some out. The table records under 250,000 clones, about nine tenths of them present only once. Sequenced: peripheral blood. These TCRs come from a man under 40 with COVID-19, enrolled during active disease.

This clone was seen a single time. V and J are TRBV7-8 and TRBJ1-2; D might be TRBD1 (6 bases). V shed 0 bases and J shed 7 bases, with 12 bases lying between them. Germline V lookup: CDR1 SGHVS, CDR2 FQNEAQ. The CDR3 is made up of 14 amino acids. CDR3 protein: CASSLAGTGTGYTF. The DNA for the CDR3 is TGTGCCAGCAGCTTAGCGGGAACAGGGACTGGCTACACCTTC.

The V call is TRBV11-3, the J call TRBJ1-1; unclear D gene. CDR1 and CDR2 (germline): SGHNT, YENEEA. The CDR3 is 14 residues long. V lost 4 bases and J lost 4, with 13 bases in between. The CDR3 sequence: CASSSTYVGTEAFF. The CDR3 nucleotides are TGTGCCAGCAGCTCCACGTACGTCGGCACTGAAGCTTTCTTT.

Comment on this clone: At one end, the junction sequence differs from germline, possibly due to a read error. This chain joins TRBV28 and TRBJ2-7, with 8 bases fitting TRBD1. CDR3 size: 11 residues. The germline V gene encodes CDR1 MDHEN and CDR2 SYDVKM. The CDR3 region has the DNA TGTGCCAGCAGTACTACAGGGGGATTCAGGTTC. Amino acid sequence: CASSTTGGFRF.

The V call is TRBV6-2 or TRBV6-3, the J call TRBJ1-1, with 12 bases aligning to TRBD1. Germline trimming cut 0 bases from V and 7 bases from J; bases unmatched to any gene: 6. The CDR3 runs 16 residues. Germline loops: CDR1 MNHEY, CDR2 SVGEGT. The CDR3 spells CASSYSGTGGDLEAFF. CDR3 coding DNA: TGTGCCAGCAGTTACTCCGGGACAGGGGGCGACCTTGAAGCTTTCTTT.

The sample holds a few counts of this clone. The CDR3 DNA reads TGTGCCAGCAGCTCGGACAGGGAGAATCAGCCCCAGCATTTT. Its protein product is CASSSDRENQPQHF. The chain uses TRBV5-4 and TRBJ1-5; 8 bases line up with TRBD1. This CDR3 comprises 14 residues. Trimming cost V 3 bases and J 4 bases; bases outside gene matches: 3. Germline CDR1 is SGHNT and CDR2 is YYREEE (reference sequence).

This clone was seen a handful of times. This chain uses TRBV2 with TRBJ1-2; D ambiguous. CDR3 length: 14 residues. From germline, CDR1 is SNHLY and CDR2 FYNNEI. V was pared by 3 bases and J by 0 bases, with 8 bases between. In DNA, the CDR3 is TGTGCCAGCAGTGAGAGGGCCTCTAACTATGGCTACACCTTC. It specifies CASSERASNYGYTF.

The chain links TRBV5-5 to TRBJ1-3; D is possibly TRBD1 (5 bases). Trimming pared 1 base from V and 4 bases from J, leaving 12 bases between. Germline-derived CDR1 and CDR2 are SGHKS and YYEKEE (reference sequence). The CDR3 extends over 15 amino acids. In nucleotides, the CDR3 is TGTGCCAGCAGCTTGTGGCAGGGAGGAGGAAACACCATATATTTT. It specifies CASSLWQGGGNTIYF.

The CDR3 sequence: CASSQDEGGGEFDYGYTF. The DNA for the CDR3 is TGCGCCAGCAGCCAAGATGAGGGAGGGGGTGAGTTCGACTATGGCTACACCTTC. The rearrangement links TRBV4-3 to TRBJ1-2, with TRBD1 as a possible D gene (6 bases). Trimming took off 0 bases at V and 3 bases at J, with 20 bases between the two ends. Germline V gene data show CDR1 as LGHNA and CDR2 as YSLEER. This CDR3 has 18 residues.

The chain recombines TRBV19 with TRBJ1-1; D is ambiguous. The CDR3 spans 14 residues. V shed 2 bases and J shed 0 bases, with 7 bases lying between them. CDR1 and CDR2 (germline): LNHDA, SQIVND (reference sequence). The CDR3 spells CASSITGVNTEAFF. CDR3 nucleotides: TGTGCCAGTAGTATAACCGGGGTGAACACTGAAGCTTTCTTT.

This chain links TRBV11-2 with TRBJ2-1; the D gene is possibly TRBD1 (6 bases). The CDR3 consists of 15 residues. The germline gives CDR1 SGHAT, CDR2 FQNNGV. Trimming shortened V by 8 bases and J by 0 bases, and 14 bases separated the two germline ends. CDR3 loop: CASGEGESSYNEQFF. Written as DNA, the CDR3 is TGTGCCAGCGGAGAGGGGGAAAGCTCCTACAATGAGCAGTTCTTC.

The gene calls are TRBV25-1 and TRBJ1-2, with 9 positions matching TRBD1. Germline values: CDR1 MGHDK, CDR2 SYGVNS. This CDR3 is built from 18 residues. V was clipped by 3 bases and J by 8 bases; unmatched bases: 19. The CDR3 spells CASSDRVPGQGGGWGYTF. CDR3 in DNA: TGTGCCAGCAGTGATCGAGTCCCGGGACAGGGAGGAGGCTGGGGCTACACCTTC.

The chain combines TRBV19 with TRBJ1-1; D not certain. Germline V gene sequence: CDR1 LNHDA, CDR2 SQIVND (reference sequence). The germline V and J ends were trimmed by 4 bases and 0 bases, with 12 bases remaining between them. This CDR3 has 15 residues. The DNA of the CDR3 is TGTGCCAGTAGTACCCCGACATCCATGAACACTGAAGCTTTCTTT. It yields the protein CASSTPTSMNTEAFF.

The chain is built from TRBV5-4 and TRBJ2-5; no definite D call. Deletions cut 0 bases from V and 1 base from J, with 7 bases between. CDR3 length: 14 amino acids. CDR1 is SGHNT and CDR2 is YYREEE in the germline V gene (reference sequence). CDR3 residues: CASSLVGSQETQYF. DNA of the CDR3: TGTGCCAGCAGCTTGGTTGGCAGCCAAGAGACCCAGTACTTC. Full variable domain (rest looked up from reference TRBV5-4 and TRBJ2-5): ETGVTQSPTHLIKTRGQQVTLRCSSQSGHNTVSWYQQALGQGPQFIFQYYREEENGRGNFPPRFSGLQFPNYSSELNVNALELDDSALYLCASSLVGSQETQYFGPGTRLLVL.

The chain couples TRBV28 to TRBJ2-3, with 7 bases that match TRBD1. This CDR3 region has 14 residues. CDR1 and CDR2 (germline): MDHEN, SYDVKM. V trimming: 4 bases; J trimming: 2 bases; junction bases outside the gene matches: 3. DNA of the CDR3: TGTGCCAGCAGTTCGACAGGGCTCACAGATACGCAGTATTTT. It yields the protein CASSSTGLTDTQYF. The whole variable domain, remainder taken from reference TRBV28 and TRBJ2-3, is DVKVTQSSRYLVKRTGEKVFLECVQDMDHENMFWYRQDPGLGLRLIYFSYDVKMKEKGDIPEGYSVSREKKERFSLILESASTNQTSMYLCASSSTGLTDTQYFGPGTRLTVL.

This chain joins TRBV5-1 and TRBJ2-1; TRBD2 matches 7 bases. Germline trimming cut 7 bases from V and 5 bases from J; bases unmatched to any gene: 12. The CDR3 covers 15 residues. Germline V gives CDR1 SGHRS, CDR2 YFSETQ. The CDR3 DNA reads TGCGCCAGCTCGCCGCAAGCGGGGACCGACAATGAGCAGTTCTTC. Protein product: CASSPQAGTDNEQFF. The complete variable domain, with remaining parts taken from reference TRBV5-1 and TRBJ2-1, reads KAGVTQTPRYLIKTRGQQVTLSCSPISGHRSVSWYQQTPGQGLQFLFEYFSETQRNKGNFPGRFSGRQFSNSRSEMNVSTLELGDSALYLCASSPQAGTDNEQFFGPGTRLTVL.

The chain links TRBV5-1 to TRBJ2-3, with 9 nucleotides matching TRBD1. The V and J ends lost 0 bases and 8 bases, in that order; junction bases with no gene match: 16. The V gene's germline CDR1 is SGHRS and CDR2 YFSETQ. There are 18 residues in the CDR3. CDR3 nucleotides: TGCGCCAGCAGCTTGGCGCTCGGGACAGGGCTGGAGATGGGTACGCAGTATTTT. Residues: CASSLALGTGLEMGTQYF.

The chain recombines TRBV7-2 with TRBJ1-5; D unresolved. CDR1 is SGHTA and CDR2 is FQGNSA in the germline V gene. V dropped 5 bases and J dropped 5 bases, with 19 bases sitting between them. The CDR3 has 16 residues. The CDR3 spells CASSPRAGGLDQPQHF. CDR3 nucleotide sequence: TGTGCCAGCAGCCCAAGGGCGGGCGGGCTGGATCAGCCCCAGCATTTT.

V is TRBV6-2 or TRBV6-3 and J is TRBJ2-3; D remains unclear. V was pared by 2 bases and J by 5 bases, with 14 bases between. The CDR3 contains 15 residues. Germline V gene data show CDR1 as MNHEY and CDR2 as SVGEGT. This chain's CDR3 is CASSYVPGLGDTQYF. Here the CDR3 DNA reads TGTGCCAGCAGTTACGTTCCCGGGTTAGGAGATACGCAGTATTTT.

This clone has more than one count but fewer than ten. This chain links TRBV12-3 or TRBV12-4 with TRBJ1-4; D gene unclear. V lost 6 bases to trimming and J lost 11 bases, with 13 bases between them. The length of the CDR3 is 12 residues. The CDR3 DNA reads TGTGCCAGCAGCCCTGGCGGGAGTAAACTGTTTTTT. Translation: CASSPGGSKLFF.

J is TRBJ1-5 and V is TRBV7-2; the match to TRBD1 covers 7 bases. The germline V gene encodes CDR1 SGHTA and CDR2 FQGNSA. V gave up 6 bases and J gave up 5 bases; unmatched junction bases: 7. CDR3 length: 14 amino acids. CDR3 in amino acids: CASRSQGRHQPQHF. The DNA for the CDR3 is TGTGCCAGCAGGTCACAGGGGCGTCATCAGCCCCAGCATTTT.

This chain connects TRBV6-4 to TRBJ1-4; 7 nucleotides agree with TRBD1. Germline values: CDR1 MRHNA, CDR2 SNTAGT. CDR3 length: 16 residues. The junction had 14 bases not matched to a gene; V was cut back by 6 bases and J by 7 bases. The CDR3 protein is CASRDDRQGFSEKLFF. In nucleotides, the CDR3 is TGTGCCAGCAGAGACGACCGACAGGGCTTTTCTGAAAAACTGTTTTTT.

This chain uses TRBV19 with TRBJ1-5; 8 bases align to TRBD1. The CDR3 consists of 15 residues. J lost 6 bases, V lost 6 bases, and 10 bases had no gene match. From germline, CDR1 is LNHDA and CDR2 SQIVND (reference sequence). The CDR3 bases are TGTGCCAGTAGCTACCCCGGACAGGGAGGTCAGCCCCAGCATTTT. It translates to CASSYPGQGGQPQHF.

This clone was counted only a few times. The CDR3 region has the DNA TGTGCCAGCAGTTTGGGACTAGGAGAGACCCAGTACTTC. Its translation: CASSLGLGETQYF. The chain employs TRBV12-3 or TRBV12-4 and TRBJ2-5; 8 nucleotides agree with TRBD2. V trimming: 3 bases; J trimming: 4 bases; junction bases outside the gene matches: 1. The CDR3 is made up of 13 amino acids.

The CDR3 spells CASTPGGSNQPQHF. Written as DNA, the CDR3 is TGTGCCAGCACCCCGGGGGGCAGCAATCAGCCCCAGCATTTT. The V gene is TRBV28, the J gene TRBJ1-5, with D possibly matching TRBD1 (6 bases). The CDR3 is 14 amino acids. Trimming shortened V by 7 bases and J by 1 base, and 11 bases separated the two germline ends. CDR1 MDHEN and CDR2 SYDVKM come from the germline V gene.

V gene TRBV18 combines with J gene TRBJ2-7, with 10 bases lining up with TRBD1. Trimming at V came to 3 bases and at J to 5 bases, leaving 4 bases not matched to a gene. There are 14 residues in the CDR3. Germline V gene data show CDR1 as KGHSH and CDR2 as LQKENI. CDR3 DNA sequence: TGTGCCAGCTCACCCGGGACAGGGGCCGACGAGCAGTACTTC. Its translation: CASSPGTGADEQYF. The full variable domain, its missing parts supplied by reference TRBV18 and TRBJ2-7, is NAGVMQNPRHLVRRRGQEARLRCSPMKGHSHVYWYRQLPEEGLKFMVYLQKENIIDESGMPKERFSAEFPKEGPSILRIQQVVRGDSAAYFCASSPGTGADEQYFGPGTRLTVT.

The chain couples TRBV3-1 (or the pseudogene TRBV3-2) to TRBJ2-1, with D possibly TRBD2 on 7 matching bases. Deletions cut 0 bases from V and 9 bases from J, with 18 bases between. This CDR3 comprises 16 residues. CDR1 LGHDT and CDR2 YNNKEL come from the germline V gene (reference sequence). CDR3 sequence (DNA): TGTGCCAGCAGCCAAGATACGGGGGCAGGGAGGGGTGAGCAGTTCTTC. Translation gives CASSQDTGAGRGEQFF.

The rearrangement links TRBV28 to TRBJ1-1, with 9 bases matching TRBD1. This CDR3 comprises 15 residues. Germline V gives CDR1 MDHEN, CDR2 SYDVKM. The V segment lost 7 bases and the J segment 6 bases; nucleotides outside the gene matches: 12. CDR3 region: CASIDRAGTGPEAFF. Here the CDR3 DNA reads TGTGCCAGCATTGATCGAGCCGGGACAGGGCCTGAAGCTTTCTTT.

The rearrangement uses TRBV7-3 and TRBJ2-1; D is possibly TRBD2 (6 bases). CDR3 length: 15 amino acids. Germline assignment: CDR1 SGHTA and CDR2 FQGTGA. Trimming cost V 6 bases and J 6 bases, with 18 bases left between them. CDR3 bases: TGTGCCAGCAGTAGTGGGCGGGGCCAGTTCAATGAGCAGTTCTTC. It is translated as CASSSGRGQFNEQFF.

This chain connects TRBV7-2 to TRBJ1-5; D gene unclear. The CDR3 has 18 residues. The V end lost 2 bases, the J end lost 0 bases, and 17 bases lay between the germline ends. Germline V CDR1 and CDR2: SGHTA, FQGNSA. The CDR3 DNA reads TGTGCCAGCAGCTTAACCCCTTCGACACCTTATAGCAATCAGCCCCAGCATTTT. It yields the protein CASSLTPSTPYSNQPQHF.